One and the same sample provided the 8 T cell receptor beta chains below, sequenced in a study of a mutant IDH1 vaccine in newly diagnosed glioma. Using immunoSEQ multiplex PCR, the repertoire was profiled, and TCRdb retains in-frame clones only, with some absent. Seen here are about 88,000 clones, roughly 87% observed once, and the top ten hold about 5.6%. Time point in this sample: baseline, week 1 (first vaccination visit). The sample's treatment: pre-vaccination baseline after standard-of-care therapy. Sequenced material: PBMCs, taken from a glioma patient treated with radiotherapy, temozolomide or both. The receptors come from a man aged 40-49 years with glioma. Some clones in this sample may be carry-over from other donors' samples.

There are a few counts of this clone. The chain combines TRBV19 with TRBJ1-6, with D maybe TRBD1 (5 bases). The germline gives CDR1 LNHDA, CDR2 SQIVND (reference sequence). V was trimmed by 7 bases and J by 5 bases, leaving 12 bases between them. CDR3 length equals 14 residues. The CDR3 DNA reads TGTGCCAGTACCCCGGGACGGGATAATTCACCCCTCCACTTT. Translation: CASTPGRDNSPLHF.

This chain uses TRBV9 with TRBJ2-5, with 9 bases aligning to TRBD2. Germline lookup yields CDR1 SGDLS and CDR2 YYNGEE. The CDR3 loop spans 16 amino acids. Trimming removed 3 bases from V and 3 bases from J; junction bases left unmatched: 9. In nucleotides, the CDR3 is TGTGCCAGCAGCGGAGGTTGGGGACTAGCAAAAGAGACCCAGTACTTC. This encodes CASSGGWGLAKETQYF. Full variable domain (outside the CDR3, taken from reference TRBV9 and TRBJ2-5): DSGVTQTPKHLITATGQRVTLRCSPRSGDLSVYWYQQSLDQGLQFLIQYYNGEERAKGNILERFSAQQFPDLHSELNLSSLELGDSALYFCASSGGWGLAKETQYFGPGTRLLVL.

The J gene is TRBJ1-3, the V gene TRBV7-9; no clear D. Germline loops: CDR1 SEHNR, CDR2 FQNEAQ (reference sequence). The length of the CDR3 is 15 residues. V shed 2 bases and J shed 0 bases, with 8 bases lying between them. For the CDR3, the DNA is TGTGCCAGCAGCTTAACCTCCGGCTCTGGAAACACCATATATTTT. Translated: CASSLTSGSGNTIYF.

The chain links TRBV6-1 to TRBJ1-5, with D unclear. The CDR3 runs to 14 residues. Germline CDR1 MNHNS, CDR2 SASEGT. The V end was cut by 2 bases, the J end by 5 bases, with 10 bases between. The CDR3 DNA follows: TGTGCCAGCAGTGAACAGAGCGGTTATCAGCCCCAGCATTTT. This sequence encodes CASSEQSGYQPQHF.

V gene TRBV19 combines with J gene TRBJ2-7; D might be TRBD1 (6 bases). V lost 3 bases and J 2 bases, leaving 14 bases between the germline ends. CDR3 length equals 15 residues. Per germline, CDR1 LNHDA and CDR2 SQIVND (reference sequence). DNA of the CDR3: TGTGCCAGTAGTATGGGAACAGGGTCCACCTACGAGCAGTACTTC. This gives the protein CASSMGTGSTYEQYF.

Only one count was recorded for this clone. The chain uses TRBV12-5 and TRBJ1-6, with 9 bases that match TRBD1. The CDR3 spans 16 residues. Unmatched junction bases numbered 7, after V lost 3 bases and J lost 7 bases. Germline values: CDR1 LGHNT, CDR2 FRNRAP. DNA of the CDR3: TGTGCTAGTGGTTTTCCCGGGACAGGGTTCAATTCACCCCTCCACTTT. Amino acids: CASGFPGTGFNSPLHF.

The rearrangement uses TRBV5-1 and TRBJ2-2, with 11 bases lining up with TRBD1. V was clipped by 4 bases and J by 5 bases; unmatched bases: 7. The CDR3 runs to 16 residues. From germline, CDR1 is SGHRS and CDR2 YFSETQ. The CDR3 DNA is TGCGCCAGCAGCGTGGCTGGACAGGGGGCAACCGGGGAGCTGTTTTTT. Translation gives CASSVAGQGATGELFF. The entire variable domain, with the rest obtained from reference TRBV5-1 and TRBJ2-2, is as follows: KAGVTQTPRYLIKTRGQQVTLSCSPISGHRSVSWYQQTPGQGLQFLFEYFSETQRNKGNFPGRFSGRQFSNSRSEMNVSTLELGDSALYLCASSVAGQGATGELFFGEGSRLTVL.

V gene TRBV9 combines with J gene TRBJ1-3; no firm D call. The CDR3 runs 17 residues. Germline V gene data show CDR1 as SGDLS and CDR2 as YYNGEE. The V and J ends lost 5 bases and 0 bases respectively, with 18 bases between them. CDR3 sequence reads: CASRRGEGANSGNTIYF. CDR3 in DNA: TGTGCCAGCAGGAGAGGTGAGGGAGCGAACTCTGGAAACACCATATATTTT.